This T cell receptor beta chain was sequenced during a study of cytomegalovirus exposure and HLA in healthy donors. In the study overall: Falling in the Caucasian-associated ancestry cluster were about four fifths of 398 genotyped donors. Study-level points and caveats: A later analysis found that most CMV-associated TCR beta chains appeared HLA-restricted. In terms of immune exposure information, only CMV serostatus was available. In an earlier analysis, most TCR beta V segments were productive about 87% or about 30% of the time.

About this clone: No antigen is known for it.

Amplification used 60 Vbeta primers and 13 Jbeta primers. TCRdb's table, derived via immunoSEQ multiplex PCR, lists solely in-frame clones and lacks some. The table has some 130,000 clones, approximately 68% seen once; the top ten hold over 1.5%. V was shortened by 2 bases and J by 0 bases, with 5 bases between the two germline ends. The CDR3 extends over 14 amino acids. In germline, CDR1 is LNHDA, CDR2 SQIVND (reference sequence). The specimen sequenced was PBMCs. V is TRBV19 and J is TRBJ1-5; no clear D. This receptor was taken from a man aged 25 to 45 in good health and CMV-seropositive. This CDR3 is CASSIRDSNQPQHF. The CDR3 bases are TGTGCCAGTAGTATACGGGATAGCAATCAGCCCCAGCATTTT.